This T cell receptor beta chain was sequenced during a study of post-analysis software for immune sequencing data. Across the whole study: Several disease courses (relapsing-remitting, secondary progressive and progressive-relapsing) of multiple sclerosis were included. Points from the study as a whole: Pronounced co-clustering by F measure was evident among identically batched samples. There was significantly lower normalized Chao1 diversity in multiple sclerosis patients than in controls. Patients used roughly five TRBV segments, including TRBV5-6, TRBV5-1 and TRBV20-1, more often than controls.

Every TCR beta cDNA library bore unique molecular identifiers. Hundreds of thousands of cDNA molecules were obtained from approximately 1 to 10 million T cells. TCRdb independently ran MiXCR on the PCR reads; one entry per CDR3 protein. Here the sample spans roughly 570,000 distinct CDR3 sequences, about a third being singletons. From germline, CDR1 is SGHTA and CDR2 FQGNSA. The ends were cut back, 2 bases at V and 3 bases at J, with 8 bases in the middle. The CDR3 runs to 13 residues. Many counts were recorded for this clonotype. As yet, its antigen is unknown. The chain carries TRBV7-2 and TRBJ2-7; unclear D gene. The source material was blood. The sequence came from a girl under 18 with multiple sclerosis. In nucleotides, the CDR3 is TGTGCCAGCAGCTTAAGTGGATACTACGAGCAGTACTTC. Its translation is CASSLSGYYEQYF. Complete variable domain (other parts from reference TRBV7-2 and TRBJ2-7): GAGVSQSPSNKVTEKGKDVELRCDPISGHTALYWYRQSLGQGLEFLIYFQGNSAPDKSGLPSDRFSAERTGGSVSTLTIQRTQQEDSAVYLCASSLSGYYEQYFGPGTRLTVT.